This record covers a single T cell receptor beta chain. Its matching antigen is unknown. The data belong to a study of CXCR3-negative and CXCR3-positive naive CD8 T cells. General study findings and limits: The majority of assays used fresh PBMCs, and CXCR3 expression partially decreased after cryopreservation. CXCR3-expressing naive cells carried TRB CDR3s more hydrophobic than those of CXCR3-negative naive cells. Naive cells, whether CXCR3-negative or CXCR3-positive, had similar TRBV-TRBJ usage, while memory cells differed.

Germline V gene data show CDR1 as SEHNR and CDR2 as FQNEAQ (reference sequence). The CDR3 is 15 residues long. The study made its TRB cDNA libraries by 5' RACE, adding UMI labels. TCRdb re-called the 5' RACE reads, yielding one record per CDR3 amino acid sequence without DNA. The sample table includes around 130,000 distinct CDR3 sequences. This chain joins TRBV7-9 and TRBJ2-7; the TCRdb D gene call, TRBD1, has no DNA to confirm it. The receptor's source is a human donor in good health. Some clones in this sample may be carry-over from other donors' samples. The source material was naive CXCR3+ CD8+ T cells from blood. Subset indicated: CD45RO-CCR7+CD27+CD95- naive CD8+ T cells expressing CXCR3 (TNR3+). The CDR3 sequence is CASSPRQGYGYEQYF.